The clone carrying this TCR beta chain has ten or more counts. CDR1 is MRHNA and CDR2 is SNTAGT in the germline V gene. The CDR3 is made up of 15 amino acids. The V and J ends lost 0 bases and 0 bases respectively, with 6 bases between them. The data are from a study of T cells after yellow fever vaccination. TCRdb reprocessed the 5' RACE reads with MiXCR, giving one entry per CDR3 protein. Of hundreds of thousands of distinct CDR3 sequences in the sample, about 12% were seen once. The receptor was isolated from a young man who received the YFV17D yellow fever vaccine. The chain joins TRBV6-4 to TRBJ2-1; the D is unclear. The sequencing used CD4+ T cells sorted from PBMCs, collected 15 days after the yellow fever booster vaccination. In DNA, the CDR3 is TGTGCCAGCAGTGACTCAGGGCGCTCCTACAATGAGCAGTTCTTC. Translated, it gives CASSDSGRSYNEQFF.